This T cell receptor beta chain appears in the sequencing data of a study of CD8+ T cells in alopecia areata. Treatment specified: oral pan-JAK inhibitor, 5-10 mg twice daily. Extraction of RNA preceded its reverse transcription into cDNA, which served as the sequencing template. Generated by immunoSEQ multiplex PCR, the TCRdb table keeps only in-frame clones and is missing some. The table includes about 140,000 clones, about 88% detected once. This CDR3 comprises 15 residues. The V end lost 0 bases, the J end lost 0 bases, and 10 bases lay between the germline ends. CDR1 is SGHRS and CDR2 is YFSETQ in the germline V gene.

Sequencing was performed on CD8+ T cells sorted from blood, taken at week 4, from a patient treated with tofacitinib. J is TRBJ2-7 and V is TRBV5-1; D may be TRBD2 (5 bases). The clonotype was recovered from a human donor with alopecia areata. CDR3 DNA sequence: TGCGCCAGCAGCTTGGGGGCTAGCCACTCCTACGAGCAGTACTTC. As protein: CASSLGASHSYEQYF.